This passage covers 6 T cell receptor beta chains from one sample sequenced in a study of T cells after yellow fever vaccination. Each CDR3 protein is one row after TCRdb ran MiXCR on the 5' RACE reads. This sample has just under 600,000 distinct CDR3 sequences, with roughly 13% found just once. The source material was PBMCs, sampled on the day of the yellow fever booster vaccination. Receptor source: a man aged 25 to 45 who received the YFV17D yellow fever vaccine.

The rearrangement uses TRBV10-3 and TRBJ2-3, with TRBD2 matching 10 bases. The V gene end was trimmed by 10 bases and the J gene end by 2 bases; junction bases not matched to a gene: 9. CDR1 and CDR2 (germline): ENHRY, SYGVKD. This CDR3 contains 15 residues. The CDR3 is CATAPGTSVTDTQYF. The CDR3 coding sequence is TGTGCCACCGCTCCCGGGACTAGCGTCACAGATACGCAGTATTTT.

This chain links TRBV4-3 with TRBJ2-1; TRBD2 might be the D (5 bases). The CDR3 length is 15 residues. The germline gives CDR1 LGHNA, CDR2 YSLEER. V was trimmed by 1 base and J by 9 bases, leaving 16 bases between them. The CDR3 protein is CASSQAGSSVTEQFF. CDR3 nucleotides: TGCGCCAGCAGCCAAGCCGGTAGTAGCGTTACTGAGCAGTTCTTC.

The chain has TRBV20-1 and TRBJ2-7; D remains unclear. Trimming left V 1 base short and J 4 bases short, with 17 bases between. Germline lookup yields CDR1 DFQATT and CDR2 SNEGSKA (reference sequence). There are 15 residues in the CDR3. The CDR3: CSARGARHYPYEQYF. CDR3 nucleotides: TGCAGTGCTAGAGGGGCCAGGCACTATCCATACGAGCAGTACTTC.

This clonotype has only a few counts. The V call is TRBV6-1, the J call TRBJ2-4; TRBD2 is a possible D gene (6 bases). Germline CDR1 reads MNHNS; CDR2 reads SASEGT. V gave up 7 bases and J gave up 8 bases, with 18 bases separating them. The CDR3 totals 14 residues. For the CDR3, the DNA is TGTGCCAGCACGGGCCTCACAGGAGGGGACATTCAGTACTTC. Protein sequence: CASTGLTGGDIQYF.

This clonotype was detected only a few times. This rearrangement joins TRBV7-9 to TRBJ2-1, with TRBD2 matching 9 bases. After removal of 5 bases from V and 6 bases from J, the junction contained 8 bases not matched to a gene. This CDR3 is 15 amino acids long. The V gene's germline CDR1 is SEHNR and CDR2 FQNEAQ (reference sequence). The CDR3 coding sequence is TGTGCCAGCAGCCATACGGGACTAGCAATCAATGAGCAGTTCTTC. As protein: CASSHTGLAINEQFF.

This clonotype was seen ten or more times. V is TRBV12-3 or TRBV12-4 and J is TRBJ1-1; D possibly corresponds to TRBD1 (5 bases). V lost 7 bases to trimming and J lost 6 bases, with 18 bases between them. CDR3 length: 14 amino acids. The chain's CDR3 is CASTPGLHKPEAFF. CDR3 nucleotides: TGTGCCAGCACCCCGGGACTCCACAAACCTGAAGCTTTCTTT.